The clone carrying this T cell receptor beta chain was counted only a few times. The target antigen is unknown. This specimen comes from a study of cytomegalovirus exposure and HLA in healthy donors. Overall study context: According to later analysis, the same platform produced the roughly 120 validation and under 700 first-cohort repertoires. Whole-study findings and limits: A list of 150 or so TCR beta chains associated with cytomegalovirus was given. Rarity held for most TCR sequences, but there were some public TCRs that occurred in many donors. Three CMV-associated chains were confirmed in vitro to be specific for CMV antigens.

The table came from immunoSEQ multiplex PCR; TCRdb's copy has only in-frame clones and leaves some out. The sample has around 300,000 clones, around 86% seen once. V gave up 0 bases and J gave up 5 bases, with 5 bases separating them. Germline lookup yields CDR1 SGHRS and CDR2 YFSETQ. The length of the CDR3 is 13 residues. The chain joins TRBV5-1 to TRBJ2-2; D is uncertain. Input material: PBMCs. The sequence came from a woman aged 18-35 years in good health and CMV-seronegative. The CDR3 reads CASSLGATGELFF. The CDR3 bases are TGCGCCAGCAGCTTGGGGGCGACCGGGGAGCTGTTTTTT.